A single sample gave rise to the 8 T cell receptor beta chains below, sequenced in a study of shared clonotypes between healthy human individuals. The protocol was immunoSEQ multiplex PCR, while the TCRdb copy is restricted to in-frame clones and leaves out a portion. The sample consists of roughly 1.4 million clones, just under 99% of them appearing once. Material for sequencing was naive CD4+ T cells sorted from blood. The subset was: CD45RA+ positively selected. Source of these receptors: a man aged 25 to 40 in good health.

This clone was detected only once. This chain joins TRBV5-1 and TRBJ1-1; 8 bases align to TRBD1. This CDR3 comprises 14 residues. With 4 bases clipped from V and 5 bases from J, the junction kept 7 bases outside the gene matches. The germline gives CDR1 SGHRS, CDR2 YFSETQ. CDR3 sequence: CASSVTGVGTEAFF. The CDR3, as DNA: TGCGCCAGCAGCGTGACAGGGGTTGGAACTGAAGCTTTCTTT. Using reference TRBV5-1 and TRBJ1-1 for the parts outside the CDR3, the full variable domain is KAGVTQTPRYLIKTRGQQVTLSCSPISGHRSVSWYQQTPGQGLQFLFEYFSETQRNKGNFPGRFSGRQFSNSRSEMNVSTLELGDSALYLCASSVTGVGTEAFFGQGTRLTVV.

The chain has TRBV19 and TRBJ2-2; D is perhaps TRBD2 (7 bases). With 7 bases removed from V and 9 bases from J, the gap between germline ends came to 18 bases. CDR1 and CDR2 from the germline V gene are LNHDA and SQIVND (reference sequence). The CDR3 is 14 amino acids. CDR3 sequence: CASTHRRGAWELFF. CDR3 in DNA: TGTGCCAGTACCCATCGCCGGGGGGCGTGGGAGCTGTTTTTT.

The V gene is TRBV6-1, the J gene TRBJ1-5; D remains unclear. The CDR3 is made up of 15 amino acids. From germline, CDR1 is MNHNS and CDR2 SASEGT. Trimming took off 6 bases at V and 0 bases at J, with 12 bases between the two ends. The CDR3 region is CASRKGSYSNQPQHF. CDR3 nucleotide sequence: TGTGCCAGCAGAAAAGGGAGTTATAGCAATCAGCCCCAGCATTTT.

The CDR3 sequence: CASSLVATSGRAYEQYF. The CDR3, as DNA: TGTGCCAGCAGCTTAGTGGCTACTAGCGGGAGGGCCTACGAGCAGTACTTC. This chain joins TRBV7-2 and TRBJ2-7; 13 nucleotides line up with TRBD2. The CDR3 sequence is 17 residues long. V lost 1 base and J lost 2; bases outside the gene matches: 5. CDR1 SGHTA and CDR2 FQGNSA come from the germline V gene.

V gene TRBV5-1 combines with J gene TRBJ2-3; the D is unclear. The CDR3 covers 17 residues. With 0 bases removed from V and 2 bases from J, the gap between germline ends came to 16 bases. Per germline, CDR1 SGHRS and CDR2 YFSETQ. This CDR3 reads CASSLGPTGGDTDTQYF. In nucleotides, the CDR3 is TGCGCCAGCAGCTTGGGTCCCACGGGCGGAGACACAGATACGCAGTATTTT. Supplemented by reference TRBV5-1 and TRBJ2-3, the full variable domain reads KAGVTQTPRYLIKTRGQQVTLSCSPISGHRSVSWYQQTPGQGLQFLFEYFSETQRNKGNFPGRFSGRQFSNSRSEMNVSTLELGDSALYLCASSLGPTGGDTDTQYFGPGTRLTVL.

The V call is TRBV18, the J call TRBJ1-1; 10 nucleotides align to TRBD1. V was clipped by 3 bases and J by 1 base; unmatched bases: 11. Germline V lookup: CDR1 KGHSH, CDR2 LQKENI. This CDR3 region has 18 residues. CDR3 protein: CASSPLRTGGTSNTEAFF. CDR3 nucleotides: TGTGCCAGCTCACCCCTGAGGACAGGGGGAACCTCGAACACTGAAGCTTTCTTT. The complete variable domain, with remaining parts taken from reference TRBV18 and TRBJ1-1, reads NAGVMQNPRHLVRRRGQEARLRCSPMKGHSHVYWYRQLPEEGLKFMVYLQKENIIDESGMPKERFSAEFPKEGPSILRIQQVVRGDSAAYFCASSPLRTGGTSNTEAFFGQGTRLTVV.

The V and J genes are TRBV14 and TRBJ1-2, with D possibly TRBD1 on 5 matching bases. The CDR3 is made up of 15 amino acids. Germline V CDR1 and CDR2: SGHDN, FVKESK. V was shortened by 1 base and J by 5 bases, with 14 bases between the two germline ends. This CDR3 reads CASSQGRTRGYGYTF. The CDR3 coding sequence is TGTGCCAGCAGCCAAGGCCGGACCCGGGGGTATGGCTACACCTTC.

The chain recombines TRBV25-1 with TRBJ2-2; TRBD2 is a possible D gene (5 bases). Germline lookup yields CDR1 MGHDK and CDR2 SYGVNS. The CDR3 covers 14 residues. V was trimmed by 8 bases and J by 7 bases, leaving 17 bases between them. CDR3 in amino acids: CASDPLDGNGELFF. The DNA for the CDR3 is TGTGCCAGCGATCCTCTAGACGGGAACGGGGAGCTGTTTTTT.